The present entry profiles one TCR beta chain with its context. These data originate in a study of blood T cell repertoires in COVID-19. Across the whole study: Nucleic acid was either cDNA or gDNA, and it came from T cells, B-cell-depleted T cells, or PBMCs.

The CDR3 extends over 16 amino acids. V lost 8 bases and J lost 0, with 17 bases in between. The germline V gene encodes CDR1 LNHDA and CDR2 SQIVND (reference sequence). Authors' analysis steps: Amplified reference gene primers provided the basis for estimating nucleated cell counts. This table comes from immunoSEQ multiplex PCR, and its TCRdb copy is limited to in-frame clones, with some not included. From that table come the V and J calls and clone size; the DNA was used to work out D and trimming. The table records some 150,000 clones, 87% of them present only once. This clonotype was sampled from a man over 45 who had recovered from COVID-19. Sample: peripheral blood. The chain is built from TRBV19 and TRBJ1-5; D is possibly TRBD1 (6 bases). The CDR3 nucleotides read TGTGCCAGTCTAACCAGCGGGGGCCATAGCAATCAGCCCCAGCATTTT. As protein: CASLTSGGHSNQPQHF.